Listed below are T cell receptor beta chains from one sample, sequenced in a study of blood T cell repertoires in COVID-19. The assay was immunoSEQ multiplex PCR, and TCRdb's table has in-frame clones only and misses some. The sample records 300,000 to 450,000 clones, less than 90% being singletons. Sequencing was carried out using PBMCs or T cells enriched from blood (not recorded which). These receptors all come from a woman aged 25 to 45 who had recovered from COVID-19. The CDR3 runs from the conserved cysteine through the conserved F or W. Each record gives: clone size, D gene, J gene, V gene, CDR3 DNA, CDR3 protein. D genes are given only for firm matches. Part of the rows lack a size; the others show once, few, many or a class for expanded clones.

>-|-|TRBJ2-2|TRBV2
TGTGCCAGCAGTGAAATTACTACCGGGGAGCTGTTTTTT
CASSEITTGELFF
>-|-|TRBJ1-1|TRBV5-1
TGCGCCAGCAGCTTAGCGAAGAACACTGAAGCTTTCTTT
CASSLAKNTEAFF
>-|TRBD1|TRBJ1-2|TRBV28
TGTGCCAGCAGTCTCCCCACTCACTACAGGGGGCCAGACTATGGCTACACCTTC
CASSLPTHYRGPDYGYTF
>few|TRBD1|TRBJ1-1|TRBV29-1
TGCAGCGTGACAGGGGGCGAGAACACTGAAGCTTTCTTT
CSVTGGENTEAFF
>once|TRBD1|TRBJ2-1|TRBV28
TGTGCCAGCAACAGGGGTGCCTACAATGAGCAGTTCTTC
CASNRGAYNEQFF
>-|TRBD1|TRBJ2-7|TRBV27
TGTGCCAGCAACAAATACACCGGGACAGGGGGCGGCGAGCAGTACTTC
CASNKYTGTGGGEQYF
>-|-|TRBJ1-1|TRBV28
TGTGCCAGCAGGGGGCTGGTACTGGGAACTGAAGCTTTCTTT
CASRGLVLGTEAFF
>-|TRBD1|TRBJ1-4|TRBV25-1
TGTGCCAGCAGTGAATTCAGGGGGAACAATGAAAAACTGTTTTTT
CASSEFRGNNEKLFF
>-|TRBD1|TRBJ1-5|TRBV7-8
TGTGCCAGCAGCTTCCAACAGGGGGAGGATCAGCCCCAGCATTTT
CASSFQQGEDQPQHF
>-|-|TRBJ2-3|TRBV5-1
TGCGCCAGCAGCTTGGCCGGGACAACTAGCACAGATACGCAGTATTTT
CASSLAGTTSTDTQYF
>-|-|TRBJ2-6|TRBV18
TGTGCCAGCTCACCTGGCGCGGGTGGGGCCAACGTCCTGACTTTC
CASSPGAGGANVLTF
>-|-|TRBJ2-7|TRBV7-8
TGTGCCAGCAGCTCACTAGGGGGGGCCTACGAGCAGTACTTC
CASSSLGGAYEQYF
>-|TRBD2|TRBJ2-7|TRBV11-3
TGTGCCAGCAGCCCCGGGACTAGCGGTTACTACGAGCAGTACTTC
CASSPGTSGYYEQYF
>-|TRBD2|TRBJ2-7|TRBV3-1/TRBV3-2
TGTGCCAGCAGCCGGATAGCGGGGGCTCCGGCCGAGCAGTACTTC
CASSRIAGAPAEQYF
>-|-|TRBJ2-1|TRBV11-3
TGTGCCAGCAGCTCCCAGGGCAATGAGCAGTTCTTC
CASSSQGNEQFF
>-|-|TRBJ1-5|TRBV27
TGTGCCAGCAGTGAGGGAGGGTATAGCAATCAGCCCCAGCATTTT
CASSEGGYSNQPQHF
>-|TRBD1|TRBJ2-7|TRBV5-4
TGTGCCAGCAGCTTGAAGCGGGACAGGGATGGAAGGGAGCAGTACTTC
CASSLKRDRDGREQYF
>-|-|TRBJ2-1|TRBV7-2
TGTGCCAGCAGCTTAGATCCCGGGGGCTACAATGAGCAGTTCTTC
CASSLDPGGYNEQFF
>-|TRBD1|TRBJ2-7|TRBV2
TGTGCCAGCAGTGAAAGGGGACAGGGGGCGCGGGAGCAGTACTTC
CASSERGQGAREQYF
>once|-|TRBJ2-3|TRBV24-1
TGTGCCACCAGTGATTTGCAGGCAGATACGCAGTATTTT
CATSDLQADTQYF
>-|TRBD2|TRBJ2-3|TRBV5-4
TGTGCCAGCAGCTTGATAGCGGGGGGGTCAGATACGCAGTATTTT
CASSLIAGGSDTQYF
>-|-|TRBJ1-5|TRBV12-3/TRBV12-4
TGTGCCAGCAGGGGAGAGGGTAGTCAGCCCCAGCATTTT
CASRGEGSQPQHF
>few|-|TRBJ1-1|TRBV4-3
TGCGCCAGCAGCCGGGCCATGAACACTGAAGCTTTCTTT
CASSRAMNTEAFF
>-|TRBD1|TRBJ1-3|TRBV5-1
TGCGCCAGCAGCCCGGGGACAGCCAGAGGAAACACCATATATTTT
CASSPGTARGNTIYF
>-|TRBD2|TRBJ2-7|TRBV18
TGTGCCAGCTCGTCTTTAGCGGGGGGGGATTTCGAGCAGTACTTC
CASSSLAGGDFEQYF
>-|TRBD1|TRBJ2-7|TRBV27
TGTGCCACTAAAGACAGGGGCCTTGCCTACGAGCAGTACTTC
CATKDRGLAYEQYF
>-|-|TRBJ1-2|TRBV4-3
TGCGCCAGCAGCCAAGAGGGGCAGGGAAGAATCTATGGCTACACCTTC
CASSQEGQGRIYGYTF
>few|TRBD1|TRBJ2-7|TRBV7-9
TGTGCCAGCCGGAAGGGGGCAGGGAGCTACGAGCAGTACTTC
CASRKGAGSYEQYF
>-|-|TRBJ1-1|TRBV7-9
TGTGCCAGCAGCTTAGCCGGCACTGAAGCTTTCTTT
CASSLAGTEAFF
>-|-|TRBJ1-5|TRBV19
TGTGCCAGTAGTATACAGGTCGCTCAGCCCCAGCATTTT
CASSIQVAQPQHF
>-|-|TRBJ1-4|TRBV6-5
TGTGCCAGCAGCCCCCAGGGACACCGGACCGAAAAACTGTTTTTT
CASSPQGHRTEKLFF
>-|-|TRBJ1-5|TRBV28
TGTGCCAGCAGTTCCGTTGGGGGGGCAGAGAGTCAGCCCCAGCATTTT
CASSSVGGAESQPQHF
>-|-|TRBJ2-3|TRBV2
TGTGCCAGCGCCGGGGATACGCAGTATTTT
CASAGDTQYF
>-|-|TRBJ1-3|TRBV9
TGTGCCAGCAGCCGGGGGGGTTCAAGGGGCCCCAGCTCTGGAAACACCATATATTTT
CASSRGGSRGPSSGNTIYF
>-|-|TRBJ1-2|TRBV19
TGTGCCAGTTCGGCGGGAGGGGAGGACTATGGCTACACCTTC
CASSAGGEDYGYTF
>-|TRBD1|TRBJ1-2|TRBV7-9
TGTGCCAGCAGCTTAGCCCTCTTAGACAGGGATCGCTACACCTTC
CASSLALLDRDRYTF
>-|-|TRBJ1-4|TRBV19
TGTGCCAGTAGTCCAGACAGATCGAATGAAAAACTGTTTTTT
CASSPDRSNEKLFF
>-|TRBD1|TRBJ2-1|TRBV4-2
TGTGCCAGCAGCCCTCTGGGACAGGGTAAGAATGAGCAGTTCTTC
CASSPLGQGKNEQFF
>-|TRBD1|TRBJ1-1|TRBV27
TGTGCCAGCGGAATGACAGGGGTGACTGAAGCTTTCTTT
CASGMTGVTEAFF
>-|-|TRBJ2-1|TRBV3-1/TRBV3-2
TGTGCCAGCAGCCAAGCTAACCCCACTGAGCAGTTCTTC
CASSQANPTEQFF
>-|-|TRBJ2-7|TRBV29-1
TGCAGCGTTGCGACACAGGGTGTCAACGAGCAGTACTTC
CSVATQGVNEQYF
>-|TRBD1|TRBJ2-6|TRBV11-2
TGTGCCAGCAGCTTACACAGGGGCCGAGCGGGGGCCAACGTCCTGACTTTC
CASSLHRGRAGANVLTF
>-|-|TRBJ1-2|TRBV12-3/TRBV12-4
TGTGCCAGCAGTTTTGGACAGTTCTATGGCTACACCTTC
CASSFGQFYGYTF
>-|-|TRBJ2-5|TRBV14
TGTGCCAGCAATCGAAACGTGCTGGAGGAGACCCAGTACTTC
CASNRNVLEETQYF
>-|-|TRBJ1-2|TRBV12-3/TRBV12-4
TGTGCCAGCAGTTTGCTACCTAACTATGGCTACACCTTC
CASSLLPNYGYTF
>-|-|TRBJ1-3|TRBV9
TGTGCCAGCAGCGTAGAGGGGTTAGGAAACACCATATATTTT
CASSVEGLGNTIYF
>-|-|TRBJ1-4|TRBV3-1/TRBV3-2
TGTGCCAGCAGCCAAGCGCCAGTCGCTAAAAGGGGCGAAAAACTGTTTTTT
CASSQAPVAKRGEKLFF
>-|TRBD1|TRBJ1-2|TRBV28
TGTGCCAGCAGTACACAGGGGGCGATCTCTTCCACCTTC
CASSTQGAISSTF
>once|TRBD1|TRBJ1-2|TRBV27
TGTGCCAGCAGTAGAACCGGGACAGGGGGCCTTGGCTACACCTTC
CASSRTGTGGLGYTF
>-|-|TRBJ1-6|TRBV5-1
TGCGCCAGCAGCTTGTCTGCGGGGGGTTCACCCCTCCACTTT
CASSLSAGGSPLHF
>once|TRBD1|TRBJ1-1|TRBV3-1/TRBV3-2
TGTGCCAGCAGCCAAGTCGACAGGGCCCCTGAAGCTTTCTTT
CASSQVDRAPEAFF
>-|TRBD1|TRBJ2-7|TRBV5-1
TGCGCCAGCAGCCAGGGGGACAGGGCCGACGAGCAGTACTTC
CASSQGDRADEQYF
>-|-|TRBJ2-4|TRBV14
TGTGCCAGCAGCCAAGAAGCGGTGCAGGGGGGTTGGGAAAACATTCAGTACTTC
CASSQEAVQGGWENIQYF
>-|-|TRBJ2-7|TRBV11-2
TGTGCCAGCAGCTTAGTCCCGAGAGGGGGAAACGAGCAGTACTTC
CASSLVPRGGNEQYF
>-|-|TRBJ2-5|TRBV15
TGTGCCACCAGCCCCTTGCCGGGGGGCCTTAACCAAGAGACCCAGTACTTC
CATSPLPGGLNQETQYF
>-|-|TRBJ1-4|TRBV28
TGTGCCAGCAGTTCCCCGGGGACTAGCGAAAAACTGTTTTTT
CASSSPGTSEKLFF
>-|-|TRBJ1-1|TRBV27
TGTGCCAGCACTGCAAGGGGCATGAACACTGAAGCTTTCTTT
CASTARGMNTEAFF
>-|TRBD1|TRBJ1-5|TRBV18
TGTGCCAGCTCACCGGGACAGGAGCAGCCCCAGCATTTT
CASSPGQEQPQHF
>-|-|TRBJ1-5|TRBV5-5
TGTGCCAGCAGCGTCAGAGCAGGGTCGAGTCAGCCCCAGCATTTT
CASSVRAGSSQPQHF
>-|-|TRBJ1-5|TRBV5-1
TGCGCCAGCAGCCGCGGGGATCCTAATCAGCCCCAGCATTTT
CASSRGDPNQPQHF